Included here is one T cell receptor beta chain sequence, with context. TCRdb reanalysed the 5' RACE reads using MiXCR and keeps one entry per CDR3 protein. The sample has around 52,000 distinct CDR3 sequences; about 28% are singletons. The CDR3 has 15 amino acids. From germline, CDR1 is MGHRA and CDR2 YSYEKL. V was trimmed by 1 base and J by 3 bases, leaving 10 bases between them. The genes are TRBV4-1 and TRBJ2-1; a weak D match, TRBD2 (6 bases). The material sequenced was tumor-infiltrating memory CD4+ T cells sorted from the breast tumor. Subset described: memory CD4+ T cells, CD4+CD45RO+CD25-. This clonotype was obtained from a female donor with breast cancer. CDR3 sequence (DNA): TGCGCCAGCAGCCAAGCATGGGACTGCTACAATGAGCAGTTCTTC. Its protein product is CASSQAWDCYNEQFF.